The next 6 T cell receptor beta chains were all read from a single sample in a study of T cells in women clearing cervical HPV infection. Libraries were prepared by immunoSEQ multiplex PCR; TCRdb keeps only in-frame clonotypes and omits some of them. Seen in this sample are around 31,000 clones; the ten most common clones hold around 16%. The sample consisted of blood buffy coat. These receptors were taken from a woman between 18 and 70 years old with a cervical HPV16 infection that either progressed to CIN3+ or cleared (not recorded which).

As to this clone: The CDR3 is cut off 3 residues early in the read; its end comes from the germline J gene. The chain employs TRBV19 and TRBJ1-2, with a weak D call TRBD1 (5 bases). Germline-derived CDR1 and CDR2 are LNHDA and SQIVND (reference sequence). The CDR3 extends over 16 amino acids. This CDR3 reads CASSPRGSSLLLNYTF. The covered CDR3 bases are TGTGCCAGTAGCCCCCGGGGGAGTAGTCTCTTACTTAAC.

In regard to this clone: Read sequence stops 3 residues before the CDR3 end, and the germline J gene provides the missing end. The chain couples TRBV20-1 to TRBJ2-3; 10 bases fit TRBD2. Germline V CDR1 and CDR2: DFQATT, SNEGSKA (reference sequence). The CDR3 totals 12 residues. The covered CDR3 bases are TGCAGTGCTAACAGCGGGGGGGAGACG. Its translation is CSANSGGET. The full CDR3 is CSANSGGETQYF.

Regarding this clone: The CDR3 goes on 3 residues after the read ends, and that part is filled in from the germline J gene. The J gene is TRBJ2-7, the V gene TRBV7-6; 7 bases agree with TRBD2. Germline assignment: CDR1 SGHVS and CDR2 FNYEAQ. After removal of 3 bases from V and 1 base from J, the junction contained 9 bases not matched to a gene. The CDR3 has 16 residues. Partial CDR3 DNA: TGTGCCAGCAGCTTGGGTGCGGGAGCTAGGTCCTACGAG. This gives the protein CASSLGAGARSYE. The CDR3 in full is CASSLGAGARSYEQYF.

Concerning this clone: The sequence runs out 3 residues before the end of the CDR3; the remainder is reconstructed from the germline J gene. The V and J genes are TRBV5-1 and TRBJ2-3; no firm D call. This CDR3 spans 13 amino acids. Germline V CDR1 and CDR2: SGHRS, YFSETQ. The V gene lost 3 bases and the J gene lost 2 bases, with 7 bases spanning the gap. The CDR3 here is CASSSTVTDTQYF. Incomplete CDR3 DNA: TGCGCCAGCAGCTCTACAGTCACAGATACG.

Points on this clone: The CDR3 end is not reached by the read, which stops 3 residues before it; the germline J gene fills it in. The J gene is TRBJ2-4, the V gene TRBV18, with 7 bases identical to TRBD1. CDR3 length: 14 residues. J was trimmed by 0 bases and V by 8 bases; bases with no gene match: 4. Per germline, CDR1 KGHSH and CDR2 LQKENI. Here the CDR3 reads CASRDSLAKNIQYF. The CDR3 DNA, read in part, is TGTGCCAGCCGGGACAGCCTAGCCAAAAACATT. Filled out from reference TRBV18 and TRBJ2-4, the complete variable domain reads NAGVMQNPRHLVRRRGQEARLRCSPMKGHSHVYWYRQLPEEGLKFMVYLQKENIIDESGMPKERFSAEFPKEGPSILRIQQVVRGDSAAYFCASRDSLAKNIQYFGAGTRLSVL.

About this clone itself: The DNA ends 3 residues before the CDR3 does, and the rest of the CDR3 is filled in from the germline J gene. This sequence joins TRBV4-1 and TRBJ2-5; D is unclear. The CDR3 consists of 16 residues. Germline lookup yields CDR1 MGHRA and CDR2 YSYEKL. Trimming cost V 0 bases and J 3 bases, with 14 bases left between them. The covered CDR3 bases are TGCGCCAGCAGCCAAGATGGCCGCCAAGAAAAAGAGACC. It yields the protein CASSQDGRQEKET. The complete CDR3 sequence is CASSQDGRQEKETQYF.